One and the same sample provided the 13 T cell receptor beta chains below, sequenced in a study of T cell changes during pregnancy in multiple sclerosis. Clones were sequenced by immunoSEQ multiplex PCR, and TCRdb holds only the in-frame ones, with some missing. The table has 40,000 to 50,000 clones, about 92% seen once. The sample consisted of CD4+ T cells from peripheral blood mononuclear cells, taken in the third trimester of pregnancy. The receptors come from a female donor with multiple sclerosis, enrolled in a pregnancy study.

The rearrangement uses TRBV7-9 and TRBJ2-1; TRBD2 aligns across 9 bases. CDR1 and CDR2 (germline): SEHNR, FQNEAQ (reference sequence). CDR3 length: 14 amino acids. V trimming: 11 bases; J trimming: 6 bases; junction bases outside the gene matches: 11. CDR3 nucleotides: TGTGCCGAAGAATATGGGACTAGCTCCAATGAGCAGTTCTTC. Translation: CAEEYGTSSNEQFF. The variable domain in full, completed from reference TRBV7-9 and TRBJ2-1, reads DTGVSQNPRHKITKRGQNVTFRCDPISEHNRLYWYRQTLGQGPEFLTYFQNEAQLEKSRLLSDRFSAERPKGSFSTLEIQRTEQGDSAMYLCAEEYGTSSNEQFFGPGTRLTVL.

This CDR3 reads CASSFGTGGWDTQYF. Here the CDR3 DNA reads TGTGCCAGCAGCTTTGGGACAGGAGGCTGGGATACGCAGTATTTT. V and J are TRBV7-2 and TRBJ2-3; TRBD1 matches 8 bases. The trim removed 3 bases at V and 6 bases at J, leaving 8 bases unmatched. CDR3 size: 15 residues. Germline CDR1 reads SGHTA; CDR2 reads FQGNSA.

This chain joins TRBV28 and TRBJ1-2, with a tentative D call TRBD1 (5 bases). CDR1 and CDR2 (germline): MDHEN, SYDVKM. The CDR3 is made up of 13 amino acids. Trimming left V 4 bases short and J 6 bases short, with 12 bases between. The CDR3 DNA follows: TGTGCCAGCAGTTACGCGGGGGAGAATGGCTACACCTTC. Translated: CASSYAGENGYTF.

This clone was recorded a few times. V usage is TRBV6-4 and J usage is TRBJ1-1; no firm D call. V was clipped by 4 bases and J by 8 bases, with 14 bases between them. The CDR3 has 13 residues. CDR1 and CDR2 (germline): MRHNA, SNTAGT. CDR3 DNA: TGTGCCAGCAGTGTCGAGGGAGGTAACGAAGCTTTCTTT. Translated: CASSVEGGNEAFF.

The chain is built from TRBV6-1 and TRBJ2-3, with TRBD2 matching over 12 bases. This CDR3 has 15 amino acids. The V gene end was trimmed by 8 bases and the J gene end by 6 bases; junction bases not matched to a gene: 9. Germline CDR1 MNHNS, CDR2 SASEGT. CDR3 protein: CASVLAGGPWDTQYF. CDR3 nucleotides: TGTGCCAGCGTGCTAGCGGGGGGGCCTTGGGATACGCAGTATTTT.

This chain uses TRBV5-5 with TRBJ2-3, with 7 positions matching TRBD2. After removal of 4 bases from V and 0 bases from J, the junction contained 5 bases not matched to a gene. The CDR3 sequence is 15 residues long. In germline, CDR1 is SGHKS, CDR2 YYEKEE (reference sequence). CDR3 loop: CASSHTSASTDTQYF. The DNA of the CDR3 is TGTGCCAGCAGCCACACTAGCGCAAGCACAGATACGCAGTATTTT.

CDR3 sequence reads: CASMRVWGYTF. DNA of the CDR3: TGTGCCAGCATGAGAGTCTGGGGCTACACCTTC. The genes are TRBV6-1 and TRBJ1-2; the D is unclear. V gave up 7 bases and J gave up 8 bases, with 11 bases separating them. The V gene's germline CDR1 is MNHNS and CDR2 SASEGT. The CDR3 is 11 residues long.

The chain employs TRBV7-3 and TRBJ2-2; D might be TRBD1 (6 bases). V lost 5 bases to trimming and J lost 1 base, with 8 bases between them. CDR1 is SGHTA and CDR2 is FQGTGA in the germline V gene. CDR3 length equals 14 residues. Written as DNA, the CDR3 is TGTGCCAGCAGCCTGACAGGGAACACCGGGGAGCTGTTTTTT. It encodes CASSLTGNTGELFF.

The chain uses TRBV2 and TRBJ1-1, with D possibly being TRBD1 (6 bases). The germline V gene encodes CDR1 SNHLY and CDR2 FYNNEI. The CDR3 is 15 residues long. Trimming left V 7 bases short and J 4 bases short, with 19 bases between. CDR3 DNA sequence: TGTGCCAGCATCGTAAACAGGGTAATTGGCACTGAAGCTTTCTTT. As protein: CASIVNRVIGTEAFF.

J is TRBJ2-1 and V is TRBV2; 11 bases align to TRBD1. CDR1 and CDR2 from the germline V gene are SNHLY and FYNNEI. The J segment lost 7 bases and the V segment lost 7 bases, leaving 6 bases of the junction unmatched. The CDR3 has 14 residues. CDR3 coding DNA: TGTGCCAGCATTAGGACAGGGGGCGGAAATGAGCAGTTCTTC. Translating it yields CASIRTGGGNEQFF.

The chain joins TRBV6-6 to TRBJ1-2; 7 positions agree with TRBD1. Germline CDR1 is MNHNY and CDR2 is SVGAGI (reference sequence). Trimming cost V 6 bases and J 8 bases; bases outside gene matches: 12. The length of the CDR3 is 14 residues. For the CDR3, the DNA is TGTGCCAGCAGCACCGATACAGGGGCAGGAGGCTACACCTTC. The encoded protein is CASSTDTGAGGYTF.

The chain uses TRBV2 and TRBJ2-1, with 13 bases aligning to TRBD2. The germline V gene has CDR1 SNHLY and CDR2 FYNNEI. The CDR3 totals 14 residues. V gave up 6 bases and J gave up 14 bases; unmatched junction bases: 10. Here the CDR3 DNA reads TGTGCCAGCAGCTCACTAGCGGGGGGGCCGAGGGAGTTCTTC. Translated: CASSSLAGGPREFF.

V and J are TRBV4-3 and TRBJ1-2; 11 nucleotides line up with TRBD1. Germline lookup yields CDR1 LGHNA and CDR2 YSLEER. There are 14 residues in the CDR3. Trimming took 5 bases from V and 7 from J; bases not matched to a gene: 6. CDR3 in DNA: TGCGCCAGCAGCACACCGGGACAGGGGGTTGGCTACACCTTC. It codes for CASSTPGQGVGYTF.